The text below deals with one T cell receptor beta chain. The data are from a study of regulatory T cells in long-lasting Graves disease. Trimming took 3 bases from V and 4 from J, leaving 13 bases between them. The CDR3 covers 15 residues. Germline V CDR1 and CDR2: MNHNS, SASEGT. Noted time point: newly diagnosed GD, antithyroid drugs for less than 3 months. The TCR library was made from RNA extracted from PBMCs. Patients came from an endocrinology department in Xi'an, China. iRepertoire HTBI primers and Arm-PCR of CDR3 regions built TCR beta libraries. TCRdb reanalysed the multiplex PCR reads using MiXCR and keeps one entry per CDR3 protein. The sample carries 360,000 or so distinct CDR3 sequences, about 10% recorded once. These data are also associated with another study on T cells in Graves' hyperthyroidism and ophthalmopathy. That study adds: A model using 13 V-J features told ophthalmopathy apart from stable hyperthyroidism.

The sequencing here drew on peripheral blood mononuclear cells (PBMCs), taken at new diagnosis, from a patient treated with antithyroid drugs. The clonotype was recovered from a young woman with Graves disease. The V and J genes are TRBV6-1 and TRBJ1-5, with D maybe TRBD1 (5 bases). In DNA, the CDR3 is TGTGCCAGCAGTGAGCGGGACCCAGGGAATCAGCCCCAGCATTTT. Protein sequence: CASSERDPGNQPQHF.